The following is a T cell receptor beta chain sequence with its context. The CDR3 sequence is 14 residues long. V lost 3 bases and J 1 base, leaving 9 bases between the germline ends. Germline V gene sequence: CDR1 SGHAT, CDR2 FQDESV (reference sequence). The data are from a study of OX40 agonist ivuxolimab in advanced cancers. TCRdb's copy holds only in-frame clones and misses some; the assay was immunoSEQ multiplex PCR. The sample contains 30,000 to 35,000 clones, approximately 89% of which appear only once. This TCR derives from an adult with an advanced solid tumor such as melanoma, head and neck, liver or kidney cancer. Sequenced here: CD4+ or CD8+ T cells sorted from blood, sampled in a trial of the OX40 agonist ivuxolimab. The chain joins TRBV11-1 to TRBJ1-1, with D maybe TRBD1 (6 bases). The chain's CDR3 is CASSFSGANTEAFF. In DNA, the CDR3 is TGTGCCAGCAGCTTTTCGGGGGCGAACACTGAAGCTTTCTTT.